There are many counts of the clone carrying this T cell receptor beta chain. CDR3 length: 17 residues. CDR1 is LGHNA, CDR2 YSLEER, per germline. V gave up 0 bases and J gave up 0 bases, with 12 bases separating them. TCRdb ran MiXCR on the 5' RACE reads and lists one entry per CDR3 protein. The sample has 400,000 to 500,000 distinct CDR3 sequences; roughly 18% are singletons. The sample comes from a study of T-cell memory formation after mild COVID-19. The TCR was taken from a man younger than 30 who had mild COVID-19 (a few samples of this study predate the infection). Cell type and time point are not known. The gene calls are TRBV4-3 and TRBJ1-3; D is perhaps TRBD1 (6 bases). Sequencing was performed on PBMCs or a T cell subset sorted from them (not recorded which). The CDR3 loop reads CASSQDGTLSSGNTIYF. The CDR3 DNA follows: TGCGCCAGCAGCCAAGACGGGACACTCAGCTCTGGAAACACCATATATTTT.